This T cell receptor beta chain was recorded in a study of OX40 agonist ivuxolimab in advanced cancers. Study at large: Dose-escalation cases comprised hepatocellular carcinoma, melanoma, renal cell or head and neck cancer. The study's findings and limits: The 0.1-3.0 mg/kg partial responders had among the lowest clonal expansion.

J lost 6 bases, V lost 5 bases, and 8 bases had no gene match. The V gene's germline CDR1 is SGHTA and CDR2 FQGNSA. The CDR3 runs 14 residues. The data were produced by immunoSEQ multiplex PCR, yet TCRdb's version contains in-frame clones alone and is incomplete. The sample has more than 45,000 clones, 84% seen once. Regarding this clone: Its matching antigen is unknown.

The sequence was collected from an adult with an advanced solid tumor such as melanoma, head and neck, liver or kidney cancer. The sequenced sample was CD4+ or CD8+ T cells sorted from blood, obtained in a trial of the OX40 agonist ivuxolimab. V gene TRBV7-2 combines with J gene TRBJ2-7; TRBD2 aligns across 9 bases. The CDR3 nucleotides are TGTGCCAGCAGCGCGGGACTAGCTAGGGCCGAGCAGTACTTC. Translation: CASSAGLARAEQYF.